Only a few counts were recorded for the clone carrying this T cell receptor beta chain. The data belong to a study of T cell repertoires in cytomegalovirus infection. TCRdb re-called the reads with MiXCR, one entry per CDR3 protein. The data contain just over 300,000 distinct CDR3 sequences, roughly 15% of them singletons. The specimen sequenced was PBMCs. The clonotype comes from a human donor in good health (CMV status not recorded). Some clones in this sample may be carry-over from other donors' samples.

In nucleotides, the CDR3 is TGTGCCAGCTCACCTATAACCGGGACAGGGGGAACCCTCAACACTGAAGCTTTCTTT. Its translation is CASSPITGTGGTLNTEAFF. The gene calls are TRBV18 and TRBJ1-1, with 11 bases matching TRBD1. This CDR3 has 19 amino acids. Germline V lookup: CDR1 KGHSH, CDR2 LQKENI. J gave up 2 bases and V 3 bases, and 14 bases lay outside the gene matches.